These 4 T cell receptor beta chains were sequenced from one sample in a study of tumor and adjacent non-tumor tissue in lung cancer. No cell sorting was done before RNA was extracted from the tissue. The library came from three nested PCR rounds adapted from ARM-PCR protocols. Each CDR3 protein gets one entry after TCRdb re-called the multiplex PCR reads with MiXCR. The sample holds tens of thousands of distinct CDR3 sequences, around 77% seen once. Sequencing was done on a sample of lung tumor tissue. Receptors were obtained from a woman in her forties or fifties with non-small cell lung cancer.

As to this clonotype: Given the absence of the conserved phenylalanine or tryptophan at the CDR3 end, a read error is likely. V gene TRBV4-1 combines with J gene TRBJ2-1; 7 nucleotides match TRBD2. The V and J ends lost 6 bases and 6 bases, in that order; junction bases with no gene match: 8. CDR1 MGHRA and CDR2 YSYEKL come from the germline V gene. This CDR3 region has 14 residues. The CDR3 DNA is TGCGCCAGCAGGCAGCCGGGACTAAGCAATGAGCAGTTCCTC. Encoded protein: CASRQPGLSNEQFL.

On this clonotype: Given the absence of the conserved phenylalanine or tryptophan at the CDR3 end, a read error is likely. The gene calls are TRBV29-1 and TRBJ2-7; 7 positions match TRBD2. The germline CDR1 and CDR2 sequences are SQVTM and ANQGSEA. The CDR3 is 14 residues long. Trimming cost V 3 bases and J 0 bases; bases outside gene matches: 5. CDR3 sequence: CSVEETSSSYEQYI. The CDR3, as DNA: TGCAGCGTTGAGGAGACTAGCAGCTCCTACGAGCAGTACATC.

This clonotype came up once. Germline and junction disagree at one end, which may indicate a read error. The chain uses TRBV6-6 and TRBJ1-4, with 7 bases that match TRBD1. Germline V CDR1 and CDR2: MNHNY, SVGAGI (reference sequence). The CDR3 spans 14 residues. CDR3 nucleotides: TGTGTCAGCAGGGGGTGGGGAGGTAGCGAAAAACTGTTTTTT. This codes for CVSRGWGGSEKLFF.

On this clonotype: Germline and junction disagree at one end, which may indicate a read error. The CDR3 region is CATSQGPAQDKYEQYF. The CDR3 region has the DNA TGTGCCACCAGCCAAGGACCGGCACAGGACAAGTACGAGCAGTACTTC. This chain connects TRBV14 to TRBJ2-7; tentative D call: TRBD1 (5 bases). Germline V gives CDR1 SGHDN, CDR2 FVKESK. The CDR3 totals 16 residues.